This T cell receptor (beta chain) was captured by sequencing in a study of T cell responses to AZD1222 COVID-19 vaccine. A note on this clone: What it binds is unknown.

This CDR3 is built from 14 residues. Germline assignment: CDR1 SGHRS and CDR2 YFSETQ. Trimming took 5 bases from V and 0 from J, leaving 11 bases between them. Clones were read by immunoSEQ multiplex PCR, and TCRdb kept only the in-frame ones, dropping some. The sample consists of about 160,000 clones, around 90% of them appearing once. Findings and caveats of the study: Donors in the cohort were predominantly white British and more often female, and clonal diversity was possibly underestimated. Among spike-specific TCRs, nearly half reportedly target unmutated variant regions. Regions 160-218 and 743-854 held dominance among vaccine-associated CD4 TCRs, which spanned spike.

Second-dose recipients at about 4 or about 12 weeks were treated as one pooled group. This clonotype originated in an adult who received the AZD1222 COVID-19 vaccine. The chain has TRBV5-1 and TRBJ1-1; D not resolved. This material consisted of peripheral blood, taken 28 days after the second AZD1222 dose. The CDR3 spells CASRGWEMNTEAFF. CDR3 DNA: TGCGCCAGCAGAGGATGGGAGATGAACACTGAAGCTTTCTTT.